Listed below are T cell receptor beta chains from one sample, sequenced in a study of T cells in Graves' hyperthyroidism and ophthalmopathy. TCRdb itself ran the multiplex PCR reads through MiXCR, one entry per CDR3 protein. This table holds 350,000 to 450,000 distinct CDR3 sequences, 14% found once. Material: blood. The receptor source for this set is a woman in her fifties or sixties with Graves' hyperthyroidism. The CDR3 runs from the conserved cysteine through the conserved F or W. D genes are given only for firm matches. Clone size is shown for a subset of rows, as once, few, many or a class of expanded clone.

V,J,size,D,CDR3,DNA
TRBV12-5,TRBJ2-1,-,TRBD2,CASDPPSGRAPYNEQFF,TGTGCTAGTGATCCGCCTAGCGGGAGGGCCCCCTACAATGAGCAGTTCTTC
TRBV11-3,TRBJ2-1,few,-,CASSQDRGSSYNEQFF,TGTGCCAGCAGCCAAGATAGGGGGAGCTCCTACAATGAGCAGTTCTTC
TRBV18,TRBJ1-1,many,-,CASSYGRVTNTEAFF,TGTGCCAGCTCCTACGGACGGGTGACAAACACTGAAGCTTTCTTT
TRBV6-1,TRBJ2-2,many,-,CASTETGQNAGELFF,TGTGCCAGCACAGAAACAGGGCAGAATGCCGGGGAGCTGTTTTTT
TRBV4-1,TRBJ2-7,many,TRBD2,CASSLAPPGLAGEEQYF,TGCGCCAGCAGCCTAGCCCCTCCGGGACTAGCGGGAGAGGAGCAGTACTTC
TRBV18,TRBJ1-3,many,-,CASSLGTISGNTIYF,TGTGCCAGCTCACTGGGGACAATCTCTGGAAACACCATATATTTT
TRBV2,TRBJ2-1,-,TRBD2,CASSGPGLAGGPGISYNEQFF,TGTGCCAGCAGTGGCCCGGGACTAGCGGGAGGGCCTGGGATATCATACAATGAGCAGTTCTTC
TRBV28,TRBJ1-5,many,-,CASSLIGTVNSNQPQHF,TGTGCCAGCAGTTTAATTGGGACGGTCAATAGCAATCAGCCCCAGCATTTT
TRBV5-1,TRBJ2-1,-,-,CASSLGGVHNEQFF,TGCGCCAGCAGCTTGGGGGGGGTCCACAATGAGCAGTTCTTC
TRBV7-3,TRBJ2-1,-,-,CASSQDRWGSYNEQFF,TGCGCCAGCAGCCAAGATCGCTGGGGGTCCTACAATGAGCAGTTCTTC
TRBV5-1,TRBJ1-5,many,-,CASSLGRENQPQHF,TGCGCCAGCAGCTTGGGCAGGGAGAATCAGCCCCAGCATTTT
TRBV19,TRBJ1-5,few,-,CASSVQGGNQPQHF,TGTGCCAGTAGTGTACAGGGCGGCAATCAGCCCCAGCATTTT
TRBV4-2,TRBJ2-7,many,-,CASSQESRAYEQYF,TGTGCCAGCAGCCAAGAATCCAGGGCCTACGAGCAGTACTTC
TRBV10-3,TRBJ2-2,-,TRBD2,CAIRGLAGGTGELFF,TGTGCCATCAGGGGACTAGCGGGCGGCACCGGGGAGCTGTTTTTT
TRBV7-9,TRBJ2-3,-,-,CASSFRRTTDTQYF,TGTGCCAGCAGCTTCAGACGGACGACAGATACGCAGTATTTT
TRBV30,TRBJ1-2,many,-,CAWNLQGHGVYTF,TGTGCCTGGAATCTCCAGGGACACGGGGTCTACACCTTC